This T cell receptor beta chain originates from a study of regulatory T cells in long-lasting Graves disease. V gave up 7 bases and J gave up 4 bases; unmatched junction bases: 10. The CDR3 spans 17 residues. Per germline, CDR1 SGHTA and CDR2 FQGNSA. Building the TCR beta libraries relied on iRepertoire HTBI primers, and CDR3 regions underwent Arm-PCR. TCRdb re-derived calls from the multiplex PCR reads in MiXCR, one entry per CDR3 protein. The data contain roughly 490,000 distinct CDR3 sequences, roughly 22% of them singletons. Regarding time point: persistent/refractory GD, antithyroid drugs over 5 years with positive TRAb. From RNA extracted from PBMCs, the TCR library was made.

Here the sequenced sample was peripheral blood mononuclear cells (PBMCs), taken when the disease was refractory, from a patient treated with antithyroid drugs. The chain employs TRBV7-2 and TRBJ2-6, with TRBD1 matching 10 bases. The receptor was isolated from a female donor with Graves disease. This chain's CDR3 is CASTSRQGATGANVLTF. The CDR3 nucleotides read TGTGCCAGCACATCTCGACAGGGGGCGACGGGGGCCAACGTCCTGACTTTC.